The clone carrying this TCR beta chain was observed a handful of times. The antigen is undetermined. Treatment defined: roughly ten-day PBMC culture with coronavirus spike peptide pools or control peptides (ViraFEST assay). CD4+ T cells that came from the unexposed donor were collected before the COVID-19 pandemic (2011-2018). This record belongs to a study of vaccination and CD4 T cells after COVID-19. The trim removed 7 bases at V and 1 base at J, leaving 5 bases unmatched. Germline V gene data show CDR1 as LNHDA and CDR2 as SQIVND (reference sequence). The CDR3 runs 14 residues. Sequencing of cultured CD4+ T cell DNA used the Oncomine TCR Beta short-read assay. TCRdb itself ran the PCR reads through MiXCR, one entry per CDR3 protein. The sample has thousands of distinct CDR3 sequences, 30% to 35% seen once. Study-level results: This study had few convalescent patients and no early post-infection samples.

V gene TRBV19 combines with J gene TRBJ2-7; the match to TRBD1 covers 9 bases. The sample consisted of CD4+ T cells from blood, cultured in vitro. This TCR was recovered from a human donor in good health. The CDR3 DNA reads as TGTGCCAGTACCCAGGGACAGGGATCCTACGAGCAGTACTTC. It specifies CASTQGQGSYEQYF.